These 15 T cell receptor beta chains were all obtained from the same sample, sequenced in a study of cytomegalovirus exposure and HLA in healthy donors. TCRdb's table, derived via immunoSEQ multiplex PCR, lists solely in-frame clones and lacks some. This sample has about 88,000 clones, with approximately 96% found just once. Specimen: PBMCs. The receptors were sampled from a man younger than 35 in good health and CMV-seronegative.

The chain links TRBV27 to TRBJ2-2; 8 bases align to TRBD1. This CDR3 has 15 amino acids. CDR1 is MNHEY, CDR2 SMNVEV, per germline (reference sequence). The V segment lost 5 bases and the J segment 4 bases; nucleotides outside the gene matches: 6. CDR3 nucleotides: TGTGCCAGCAGTCCAGACAGGGGAGGCACCGGGGAGCTGTTTTTT. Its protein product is CASSPDRGGTGELFF.

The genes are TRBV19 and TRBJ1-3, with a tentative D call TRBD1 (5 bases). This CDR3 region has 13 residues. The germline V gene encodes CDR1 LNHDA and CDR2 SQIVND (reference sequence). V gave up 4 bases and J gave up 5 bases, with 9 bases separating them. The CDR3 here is CASSTMGRNTIYF. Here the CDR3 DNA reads TGTGCCAGTAGTACTATGGGGCGAAACACCATATATTTT.

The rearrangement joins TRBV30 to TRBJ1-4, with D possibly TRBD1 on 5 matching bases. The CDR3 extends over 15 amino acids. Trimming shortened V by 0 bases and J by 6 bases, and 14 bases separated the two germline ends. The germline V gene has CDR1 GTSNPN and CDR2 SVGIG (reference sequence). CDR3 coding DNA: TGTGCCTGGAGTGTAGGGGCGGGGCGGGATGAAAAACTGTTTTTT. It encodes CAWSVGAGRDEKLFF.

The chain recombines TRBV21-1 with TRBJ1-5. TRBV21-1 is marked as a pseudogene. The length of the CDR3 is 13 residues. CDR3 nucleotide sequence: TGTGCCAGCAGTAAGACTGATTATCAGCCCCAGCATTTT. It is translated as CASSKTDYQPQHF.

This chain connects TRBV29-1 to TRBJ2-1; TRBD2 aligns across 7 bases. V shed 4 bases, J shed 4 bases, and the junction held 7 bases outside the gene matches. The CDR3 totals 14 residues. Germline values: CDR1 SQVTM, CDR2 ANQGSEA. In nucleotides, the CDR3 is TGCAGCGTTGCACTGGCGGGAGCTTACAATGAGCAGTTCTTC. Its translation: CSVALAGAYNEQFF.

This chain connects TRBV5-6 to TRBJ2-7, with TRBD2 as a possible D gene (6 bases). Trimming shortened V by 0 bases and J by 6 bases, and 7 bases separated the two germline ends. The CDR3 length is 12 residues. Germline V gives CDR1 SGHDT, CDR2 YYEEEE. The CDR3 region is CASSLGRGEQYF. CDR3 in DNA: TGTGCCAGCAGCTTGGGGAGGGGCGAGCAGTACTTC.

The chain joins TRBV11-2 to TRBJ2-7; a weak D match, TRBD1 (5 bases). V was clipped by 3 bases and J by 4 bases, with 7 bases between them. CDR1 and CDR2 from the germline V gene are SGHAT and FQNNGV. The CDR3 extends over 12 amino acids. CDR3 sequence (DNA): TGTGCCAGCAGCTTTCACAGGTACGAGCAGTACTTC. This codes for CASSFHRYEQYF.

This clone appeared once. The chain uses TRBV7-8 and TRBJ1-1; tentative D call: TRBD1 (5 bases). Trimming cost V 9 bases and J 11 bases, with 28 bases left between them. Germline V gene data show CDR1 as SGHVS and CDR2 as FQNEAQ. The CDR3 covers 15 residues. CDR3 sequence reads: CASTTSGPGRVEAFF. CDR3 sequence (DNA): TGTGCCAGTACGACGAGTGGACCAGGGAGGGTAGAGGCTTTCTTT. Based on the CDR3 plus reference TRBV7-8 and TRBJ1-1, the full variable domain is GAGVSQSPRYKVAKRGQDVALRCDPISGHVSLFWYQQALGQGPEFLTYFQNEAQLDKSGLPSDRFFAERPEGSVSTLKIQRTQQEDSAVYLCASTTSGPGRVEAFFGQGTRLTVV.

The CDR3 spells CASRLDSTYEQYV. CDR3 DNA: TGCGCCAGCAGATTAGACAGCACCTACGAGCAGTACGTC. The J gene is TRBJ2-7, the V gene TRBV5-1; D is perhaps TRBD1 (5 bases). Looked up from germline, CDR1 is SGHRS and CDR2 is YFSETQ. There are 13 residues in the CDR3. Trimming left V 5 bases short and J 2 bases short, with 11 bases between.

The CDR3 DNA follows: TGCGCCAGCAGCCAAGGGTCAGCTAGCCCAGAACGTGAGCAGTTCTTC. This encodes CASSQGSASPEREQFF. This sequence joins TRBV4-1 and TRBJ2-1; tentative D call: TRBD2 (5 bases). Trimming shortened V by 1 base and J by 9 bases, and 19 bases separated the two germline ends. There are 16 residues in the CDR3. Looked up from germline, CDR1 is MGHRA and CDR2 is YSYEKL.

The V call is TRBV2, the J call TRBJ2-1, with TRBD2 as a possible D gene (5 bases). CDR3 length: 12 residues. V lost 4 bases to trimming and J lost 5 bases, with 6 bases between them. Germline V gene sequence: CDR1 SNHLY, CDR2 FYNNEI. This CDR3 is CASSVGDNEQFF. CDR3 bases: TGTGCCAGCAGTGTGGGAGACAATGAGCAGTTCTTC.

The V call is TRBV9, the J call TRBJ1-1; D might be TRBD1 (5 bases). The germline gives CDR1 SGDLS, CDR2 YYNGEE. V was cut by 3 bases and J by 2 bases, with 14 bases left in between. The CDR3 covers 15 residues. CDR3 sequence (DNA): TGTGCCAGCAGCGGGGGGGATTTACCTAACACTGAAGCTTTCTTT. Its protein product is CASSGGDLPNTEAFF.

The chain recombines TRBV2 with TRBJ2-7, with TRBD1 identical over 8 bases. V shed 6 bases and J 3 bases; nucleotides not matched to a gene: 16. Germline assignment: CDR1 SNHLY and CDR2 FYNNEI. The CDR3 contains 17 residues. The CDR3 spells CASRPGQAILLGYEQYV. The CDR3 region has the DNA TGTGCCAGCAGGCCGGGACAGGCTATTCTGCTTGGCTACGAGCAGTACGTC.

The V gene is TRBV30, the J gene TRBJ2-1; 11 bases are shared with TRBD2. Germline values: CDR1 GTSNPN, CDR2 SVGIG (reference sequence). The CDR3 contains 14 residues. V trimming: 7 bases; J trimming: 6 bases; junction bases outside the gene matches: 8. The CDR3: CAFWVGTSGNEQFF. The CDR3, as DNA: TGTGCCTTTTGGGTGGGGACTAGCGGCAATGAGCAGTTCTTC.

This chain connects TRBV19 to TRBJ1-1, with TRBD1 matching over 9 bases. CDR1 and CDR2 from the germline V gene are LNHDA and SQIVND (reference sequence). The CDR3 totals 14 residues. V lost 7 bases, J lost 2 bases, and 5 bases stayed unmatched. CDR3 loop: CASTQGQGNTEAFF. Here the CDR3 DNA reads TGTGCCAGTACCCAGGGACAGGGCAACACTGAAGCTTTCTTT.